This T cell receptor beta chain derives from a study of T cell responses to AZD1222 COVID-19 vaccine. Study results and limitations: Donors were mostly white British, more females; clonal diversity possibly underestimated. The span of vaccine-associated CD4 TCRs extended across spike, with dominance at 160-218 and 743-854.

On this clone: The antigen is undetermined.

Sequencing was performed with immunoSEQ multiplex PCR; in TCRdb, only in-frame clones are kept and a portion is missing. This sample carries some 120,000 clones, about 89% of them seen once, and the ten largest clones take 4.2%. Germline CDR1 reads SGHRS; CDR2 reads YFSETQ. The CDR3 length is 15 residues. V shed 2 bases and J shed 3 bases, with 13 bases lying between them. This sequence originates from an adult in good health. The chain employs TRBV5-1 and TRBJ2-3; tentatively, D is TRBD1 (5 bases). The material sequenced was peripheral blood, taken on day 0 of AZD1222 vaccination. CDR3 bases: TGCGCCAGCAGCTTCAATCAGGGAAGTACAGATACGCAGTATTTT. Its translation: CASSFNQGSTDTQYF.